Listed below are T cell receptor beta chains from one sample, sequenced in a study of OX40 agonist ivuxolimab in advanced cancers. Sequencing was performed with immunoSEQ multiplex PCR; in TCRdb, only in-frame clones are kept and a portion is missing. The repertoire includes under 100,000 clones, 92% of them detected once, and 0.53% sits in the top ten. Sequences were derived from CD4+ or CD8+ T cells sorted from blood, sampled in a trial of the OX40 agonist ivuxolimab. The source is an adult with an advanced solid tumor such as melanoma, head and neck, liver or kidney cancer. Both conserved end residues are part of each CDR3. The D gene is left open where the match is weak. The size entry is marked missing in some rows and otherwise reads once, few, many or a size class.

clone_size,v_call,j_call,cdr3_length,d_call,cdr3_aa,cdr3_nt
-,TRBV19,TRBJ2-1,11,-,CASSIVGEQFF,TGTGCCAGTAGTATCGTGGGGGAGCAGTTCTTC
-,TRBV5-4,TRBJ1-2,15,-,CASSLLRPGSGGYTF,TGTGCCAGCAGCTTGCTCCGTCCAGGCTCCGGTGGCTACACCTTC
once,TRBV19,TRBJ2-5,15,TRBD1,CASSIGGQGRETQYF,TGTGCCAGTAGTATCGGAGGACAGGGACGAGAGACCCAGTACTTC
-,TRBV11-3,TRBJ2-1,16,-,CASSLARGFSYNEQFF,TGTGCCAGCAGCTTAGCACGGGGATTCTCCTACAATGAGCAGTTCTTC
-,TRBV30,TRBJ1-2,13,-,CAWGDRRVFGYTF,TGTGCCTGGGGGGACCGAAGGGTTTTCGGCTACACCTTC
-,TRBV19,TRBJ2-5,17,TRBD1,CASSTTGTGGPQETQYF,TGTGCCAGTAGTACAACCGGGACAGGGGGGCCCCAAGAGACCCAGTACTTC
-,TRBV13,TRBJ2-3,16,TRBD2,CASSLPSGRFADTQYF,TGTGCCAGCAGCTTACCTAGCGGGAGGTTCGCAGATACGCAGTATTTT
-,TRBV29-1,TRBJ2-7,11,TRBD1,CSVYRGHEQYF,TGCAGCGTATACAGGGGCCACGAGCAGTACTTC
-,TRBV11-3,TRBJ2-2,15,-,CASSSGTVNTGELFF,TGTGCCAGCAGCTCGGGGACTGTCAACACCGGGGAGCTGTTTTTT
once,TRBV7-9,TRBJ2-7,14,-,CASSLVGAENEQYF,TGTGCCAGCAGCTTAGTAGGGGCAGAAAACGAGCAGTACTTC
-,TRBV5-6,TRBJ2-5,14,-,CASSLGPGAETQYF,TGTGCCAGCAGCTTGGGTCCAGGGGCAGAGACCCAGTACTTC
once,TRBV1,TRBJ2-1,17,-,CTSSPNRLAGAYNEQFF,TGCACCAGCAGCCCGAATCGGCTAGCGGGAGCATACAATGAGCAGTTCTTC
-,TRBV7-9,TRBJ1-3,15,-,CASSPTAPPGNTIYF,TGTGCCAGCAGCCCTACAGCGCCTCCTGGAAACACCATATATTTT
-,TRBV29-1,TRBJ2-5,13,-,CSVERLHQETQYF,TGCAGCGTTGAACGACTGCACCAAGAGACCCAGTACTTC
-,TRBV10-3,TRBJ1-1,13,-,CAISEYERTEAFF,TGTGCCATCAGTGAGTACGAGAGAACTGAAGCTTTCTTT
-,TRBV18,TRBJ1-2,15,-,CASSQGVVLDYGYTF,TGTGCCAGCTCCCAGGGTGTGGTGCTTGACTATGGCTACACCTTC
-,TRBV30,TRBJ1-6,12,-,CAWSLGGTPLHF,TGTGCCTGGAGTCTTGGGGGGACACCCCTCCACTTT